Listed below are T cell receptor beta chains from one sample, sequenced in a study of cytomegalovirus exposure and HLA in healthy donors. The method was immunoSEQ multiplex PCR; TCRdb's version includes in-frame clones alone and lacks a portion of them. This sample carries about 180,000 clones, around 80% of them seen once, and the ten largest clones take under 2%. Sample: PBMCs. Every receptor here comes from a woman between 25 and 40 years old in good health and CMV-seronegative. Both conserved end residues are trimmed from each CDR3. Clone size is shown for a subset of rows, as once, few, many or a class of expanded clone.

j_call v_call clone_size cdr3_aa
TRBJ1-4 TRBV5-6 . ASSSRFSGTNSTNEKLF
TRBJ2-5 TRBV4-3 . ASSQDLVGAGIQETQY
TRBJ2-7 TRBV12-5 . ASGRDRTYEQY
TRBJ1-3 TRBV19 few ASSITAGNTIY
TRBJ2-1 TRBV7-9 . ASSLSGPEYNEQF
TRBJ1-2 TRBV15 . ATSSRQDYGYT
TRBJ1-1 TRBV18 . ASSLKGGTEAF
TRBJ1-4 TRBV4-3 . ASSQDASFANEKLF
TRBJ1-1 TRBV7-6 . ASSLPGQLSEAF
TRBJ1-1 TRBV27 few ASRKLQGYTEAF
TRBJ1-2 TRBV7-9 . ASSGAAGWGLGYT
TRBJ1-2 TRBV5-1 . ASSLMTGDGYT
TRBJ2-7 TRBV6-5 few ASSYSRGRNEQY
TRBJ2-7 TRBV10-2 . ASSGTSGGFSYEQY
TRBJ2-7 TRBV5-1 . ASALQGSPYEQY
TRBJ2-5 TRBV11-1 once ASSLLGTQETQY
TRBJ2-5 TRBV12-5 . ASGSLSGGEETQY
TRBJ2-1 TRBV7-6 . ASSPTRGSSYNEQF
TRBJ1-6 TRBV30 . AWLQGMANSPLH
TRBJ1-5 TRBV7-9 . ASSLGVSNQPQH
TRBJ2-2 TRBV7-2 once ASSPGLGDRELF
TRBJ1-2 TRBV25-1 . ASSGGQGYGYT
TRBJ2-1 TRBV25-1 . ASTTTDGTAYNEQF
TRBJ1-6 TRBV30 . AWSFGENSPLH
TRBJ2-1 TRBV5-1 once ASSLQGKALNEQF
TRBJ1-2 TRBV4-3 once ASTGTESIGYT
TRBJ2-3 TRBV10-1 . ASSEIRGGTDTQY
TRBJ2-5 TRBV11-2 . ASTLGSSRETQY
TRBJ2-7 TRBV27 . ASRQSRDRGYYEQY
TRBJ1-4 TRBV5-6 . ASSRPTATNEKLF
TRBJ2-7 TRBV25-1 . ASSLRTGSSYEQY
TRBJ2-7 TRBV20-1 once SAKTGYEQY
TRBJ2-1 TRBV19 . ASSRTGVEQF
TRBJ2-2 TRBV30 . AWRLATGGPSTGELF
TRBJ2-7 TRBV4-3 . ASSHGDREHEQY
TRBJ1-2 TRBV10-3 once AISPDRGFYGYT
TRBJ2-2 TRBV10-1 . ASSQLGSTGELF
TRBJ2-1 TRBV5-6 . ASSLRAGVNEQF
TRBJ1-5 TRBV6-5 . ASSPPNQPQH
TRBJ2-7 TRBV6-1 . ASSRDRPYEQY
TRBJ1-1 TRBV7-9 few ASSKRQGDTEAF
TRBJ2-7 TRBV11-2 . ASSSPLWAGGSSYEQY
TRBJ2-5 TRBV2 once ASSDGTAGGQETQY
TRBJ1-4 TRBV7-9 . ASSPGTLNEKLF
TRBJ1-1 TRBV2 . ASSALDRGGQAF
TRBJ2-3 TRBV7-7 . ASSPVGSQADTQY
TRBJ2-3 TRBV7-2 few ASSLARLAGTDTQY
TRBJ1-2 TRBV6-1 . ASSDMTGGWDGYT
TRBJ1-3 TRBV6-1 . ASSDAATGNTIY
TRBJ1-2 TRBV6-6 . ASSLQGAGYGYT
TRBJ2-7 TRBV6-6 . ASSPRTSVTHEQY
TRBJ2-5 TRBV29-1 . KPYRTQY
TRBJ2-7 TRBV6-5 . ASSYARNSYEQY
TRBJ2-7 TRBV5-1 . ASSLAGTGAEQY
TRBJ2-7 TRBV2 . ASTPDRSSYEQY
TRBJ2-1 TRBV7-2 . ASSFTVSEYNEQF
TRBJ1-5 TRBV30 . AWGQGNQPQH
TRBJ1-1 TRBV20-1 . SAGGGADAF